A single sample is the source of the 30 T cell receptor beta chains below, sequenced in a study of TIL therapy for anti-PD-1-resistant metastatic lung cancer. This was the immunoSEQ v3 assay. The protocol was immunoSEQ multiplex PCR, while the TCRdb copy is restricted to in-frame clones and leaves out a portion. The sample contains tens of thousands of clones, 70% to 80% of which appear only once. The time point denotes: pre-treatment sample, taken before nivolumab and TIL therapy. The sequenced sample was blood, obtained at baseline. The receptors shown here come from a woman aged 25-85 years with non-small cell lung cancer.

The chain joins TRBV7-9 to TRBJ2-7; a possible D gene is TRBD2 (5 bases). V was pared by 4 bases and J by 2 bases, with 12 bases between. Germline V gene data show CDR1 as SEHNR and CDR2 as FQNEAQ (reference sequence). The CDR3 totals 14 residues. CDR3 DNA: TGTGCCAGCAGCTCCCCCGGGATTACCTACGAGCAGTACTTC. Translation gives CASSSPGITYEQYF.

The V call is TRBV11-2, the J call TRBJ2-5; 8 nucleotides align to TRBD1. Per germline, CDR1 SGHAT and CDR2 FQNNGV. J was trimmed by 2 bases and V by 5 bases; bases with no gene match: 7. The CDR3 consists of 15 residues. This chain's CDR3 is CASSKGQVVQETQYF. Here the CDR3 DNA reads TGTGCCAGCAGCAAGGGACAGGTTGTTCAAGAGACCCAGTACTTC.

The chain employs TRBV7-2 and TRBJ1-5; D ambiguous. Trimming removed 4 bases at V and 5 bases at J, with 6 bases between. The CDR3 is made up of 12 amino acids. Germline V CDR1 and CDR2: SGHTA, FQGNSA. CDR3 region: CASSSRDQPQHF. The CDR3 DNA reads TGTGCCAGCAGCTCCCGAGATCAGCCCCAGCATTTT. The full variable domain, with the rest looked up from reference TRBV7-2 and TRBJ1-5, is GAGVSQSPSNKVTEKGKDVELRCDPISGHTALYWYRQSLGQGLEFLIYFQGNSAPDKSGLPSDRFSAERTGGSVSTLTIQRTQQEDSAVYLCASSSRDQPQHFGDGTRLSIL.

This clone was detected a few times. The chain joins TRBV4-2 to TRBJ2-1; 9 bases map to TRBD1. The CDR3 loop spans 21 amino acids. V shed 5 bases and J 6 bases; nucleotides not matched to a gene: 26. CDR1 LGHNA and CDR2 YNFKEQ come from the germline V gene. The CDR3: CASSKGFRDRVNADSTNEQFF. Here the CDR3 DNA reads TGTGCCAGCAGCAAAGGATTCCGGGACAGGGTAAACGCGGATAGTACCAATGAGCAGTTCTTC.

This sequence joins TRBV10-2 and TRBJ2-5; a weak D match, TRBD1 (5 bases). Trimming left V 2 bases short and J 4 bases short, with 23 bases between. The germline V gene has CDR1 WSHSY and CDR2 SAAADI. There are 18 residues in the CDR3. CDR3 coding DNA: TGCGCCAGCAGTGAGCCCTTAAACCCGGAAGACAGCTCAGAGACCCAGTACTTC. Its protein product is CASSEPLNPEDSSETQYF.

The rearrangement uses TRBV10-3 and TRBJ2-1; 10 bases map to TRBD2. The V segment lost 8 bases and the J segment 5 bases; nucleotides outside the gene matches: 6. The CDR3 covers 14 residues. The germline gives CDR1 ENHRY, CDR2 SYGVKD. CDR3 nucleotides: TGTGCCATCGCCGGACTAGCGGCCAACAATGAGCAGTTCTTC. Encoded protein: CAIAGLAANNEQFF.

This clone was detected a few times. V and J are TRBV2 and TRBJ2-3; D gene uncertain. Germline assignment: CDR1 SNHLY and CDR2 FYNNEI. CDR3 length equals 12 residues. Deletions cut 3 bases from V and 2 bases from J, with 3 bases between. CDR3: CASSDHTDTQYF. The DNA of the CDR3 is TGTGCCAGCAGTGATCACACAGATACGCAGTATTTT.

The chain uses TRBV11-1 and TRBJ2-1; D is possibly TRBD2 (6 bases). Trimming took off 2 bases at V and 8 bases at J, with 7 bases between the two ends. In germline, CDR1 is SGHAT, CDR2 FQDESV (reference sequence). The CDR3 sequence is 12 residues long. CDR3 bases: TGTGCCAGCAGCTTAACTAGCCATGAGCAGTTCTTC. It yields the protein CASSLTSHEQFF.

The sample holds one count of this clone. The chain is built from TRBV19 and TRBJ2-1, with 12 bases matching TRBD2. Germline trimming cut 3 bases from V and 8 bases from J; bases unmatched to any gene: 5. The length of the CDR3 is 15 residues. Germline values: CDR1 LNHDA, CDR2 SQIVND (reference sequence). CDR3 in DNA: TGTGCCAGTAGTATCCTAGCGGGAGGGCCATATGAGCAGTTCTTC. This translates into CASSILAGGPYEQFF. Variable domain in full (rest from reference TRBV19 and TRBJ2-1): DGGITQSPKYLFRKEGQNVTLSCEQNLNHDAMYWYRQDPGQGLRLIYYSQIVNDFQKGDIAEGYSVSREKKESFPLTVTSAQKNPTAFYLCASSILAGGPYEQFFGPGTRLTVL.

The chain has TRBV5-6 and TRBJ1-3, with D uncertain. CDR3 size: 15 residues. Germline lookup yields CDR1 SGHDT and CDR2 YYEEEE. The germline V and J ends were trimmed by 1 base and 0 bases, with 8 bases remaining between them. CDR3 residues: CASSLRRFSGNTIYF. The CDR3 DNA is TGTGCCAGCAGCTTGCGTAGATTCTCTGGAAACACCATATATTTT.

In its sample, this clone was seen a few times. The chain links TRBV7-9 to TRBJ2-1, with unresolved D. Germline CDR1 SEHNR, CDR2 FQNEAQ (reference sequence). Trimming left V 3 bases short and J 9 bases short, with 9 bases between. The CDR3 runs to 12 residues. The CDR3 DNA reads as TGTGCCAGCAGCTTTCGACTCGGTGAGCAGTTCTTC. Its protein is CASSFRLGEQFF.

The gene calls are TRBV27 and TRBJ2-1, with 11 bases identical to TRBD1. Germline V gene data show CDR1 as MNHEY and CDR2 as SMNVEV (reference sequence). Unmatched junction bases numbered 10, after V lost 5 bases and J lost 4 bases. The CDR3 runs 17 residues. For the CDR3, the DNA is TGTGCCAGCAGTACCCTCTCCGGGACAGGGGGTTACAATGAGCAGTTCTTC. As protein: CASSTLSGTGGYNEQFF.

The V call is TRBV6-5, the J call TRBJ2-3; a weak D match, TRBD2 (6 bases). The V gene lost 7 bases and the J gene lost 2 bases, with 16 bases spanning the gap. The germline V gene encodes CDR1 MNHEY and CDR2 SVGAGI. This CDR3 comprises 15 residues. CDR3 nucleotides: TGTGCCAGCAAAGCGGGCCGCGCCCCCACAGATACGCAGTATTTT. It codes for CASKAGRAPTDTQYF.

CDR3: CASSETVRGGYTF. The CDR3 DNA is TGTGCCAGCAGTGAAACAGTAAGGGGAGGCTACACCTTC. This chain links TRBV2 with TRBJ1-2, with D possibly matching TRBD1 (5 bases). Germline CDR1 SNHLY, CDR2 FYNNEI. The CDR3 has 13 residues. V was cut by 2 bases and J by 8 bases, with 12 bases left in between.

J is TRBJ2-1 and V is TRBV29-1; TRBD2 might be the D (6 bases). V was cut by 2 bases and J by 9 bases, with 17 bases left in between. This CDR3 region has 14 residues. Germline V gene lookup returns CDR1 SQVTM and CDR2 ANQGSEA. CDR3 coding DNA: TGCAGCGTTGAAATCGGCGGGATAGTAAGTGAGCAGTTCTTC. Amino acid sequence: CSVEIGGIVSEQFF.

This clone was found a few times. The DNA for the CDR3 is TGTGCCAGCAGCGTAGCAAGGGTGCTGAACACCGGGGAGCTGTTTTTT. Translated, it gives CASSVARVLNTGELFF. This sequence joins TRBV9 and TRBJ2-2; D is unresolved. From germline, CDR1 is SGDLS and CDR2 YYNGEE. The CDR3 has 16 amino acids. V was clipped by 0 bases and J by 1 base, with 10 bases between them.

V usage is TRBV6-5 and J usage is TRBJ2-7, with D perhaps TRBD1 or TRBD2 (5 bases each). Per the germline V gene, CDR1 is MNHEY and CDR2 is SVGAGI. The CDR3 is made up of 14 amino acids. The germline V and J ends were trimmed by 5 bases and 0 bases, with 11 bases remaining between them. The CDR3 bases are TGTGCCAGCAGTACGTGGGGGAGCTCCTACGAGCAGTACTTC. Translating it yields CASSTWGSSYEQYF.

The rearrangement uses TRBV27 and TRBJ2-2, with a weak D call TRBD2 (5 bases). The CDR3 runs to 16 residues. Germline V gene data show CDR1 as MNHEY and CDR2 as SMNVEV (reference sequence). With 3 bases removed from V and 0 bases from J, the gap between germline ends came to 11 bases. In DNA form, the CDR3 reads TGTGCCAGCAGTTTTCTAGCCTTCTCGAACACCGGGGAGCTGTTTTTT. As protein: CASSFLAFSNTGELFF.

This clone was seen a few times. The rearrangement joins TRBV19 to TRBJ1-1; D call uncertain. The V and J ends lost 3 bases and 3 bases respectively, with 8 bases between them. Germline V CDR1 and CDR2: LNHDA, SQIVND (reference sequence). CDR3 length: 13 amino acids. The CDR3 DNA reads TGTGCCAGTAGTATCATGCAGTACACTGAAGCTTTCTTT. Amino acid sequence: CASSIMQYTEAFF.

The chain joins TRBV27 to TRBJ2-2, with D unresolved. CDR3 length: 16 amino acids. CDR1 is MNHEY and CDR2 is SMNVEV in the germline V gene (reference sequence). With 5 bases removed from V and 0 bases from J, the gap between germline ends came to 13 bases. The CDR3 loop reads CASSPGPNPNTGELFF. The CDR3 coding sequence is TGTGCCAGCAGTCCCGGACCGAACCCGAACACCGGGGAGCTGTTTTTT.

This clone has only a few counts. The chain employs TRBV7-9 and TRBJ1-5, with 8 positions matching TRBD1. Germline CDR1 is SEHNR and CDR2 is FQNEAQ (reference sequence). The CDR3 sequence is 14 residues long. The ends lost 6 bases at V and 2 bases at J; junction bases unmatched: 3. DNA for the CDR3: TGTGCCAGCAGTCCGGACAGGGGCAATCAGCCCCAGCATTTT. It is translated as CASSPDRGNQPQHF.

The chain joins TRBV19 to TRBJ2-7, with 8 bases that match TRBD2. CDR3 size: 14 residues. Trimming cost V 2 bases and J 4 bases; bases outside gene matches: 4. The germline CDR1 and CDR2 sequences are LNHDA and SQIVND (reference sequence). The CDR3 reads CASSISGSGYEQYF. The DNA for the CDR3 is TGTGCCAGTAGTATAAGCGGGAGTGGATACGAGCAGTACTTC.

The genes are TRBV6-6 and TRBJ1-1; possibly TRBD1 for D (6 bases). V lost 5 bases to trimming and J lost 5 bases, with 12 bases between them. Per germline, CDR1 MNHNY and CDR2 SVGAGI (reference sequence). This CDR3 is built from 13 residues. The CDR3: CASSKPGVTEAFF. CDR3 bases: TGTGCCAGCAGTAAACCAGGGGTGACTGAAGCTTTCTTT.

J is TRBJ2-1 and V is TRBV19; 8 nucleotides match TRBD2. V shed 5 bases and J 8 bases; nucleotides not matched to a gene: 5. The CDR3 loop spans 13 amino acids. Germline CDR1 reads LNHDA; CDR2 reads SQIVND (reference sequence). The CDR3 protein is CASSPGLAYEQFF. CDR3 nucleotide sequence: TGTGCCAGTAGTCCAGGACTAGCCTATGAGCAGTTCTTC.

The chain uses TRBV1 and TRBJ1-1; the table's TRBD1 call for D was not verified on the DNA. TRBV1 is a pseudogene segment. The length of the CDR3 is 13 residues. The CDR3, as DNA: TGCACCAATAAAGACAGGGGGAACACTGAAGCTTTCTTT. Protein product: CTNKDRGNTEAFF.

The genes are TRBV30 and TRBJ2-7, with D perhaps matching TRBD2 (7 bases). Trimming shortened V by 0 bases and J by 2 bases, and 14 bases separated the two germline ends. Per the germline V gene, CDR1 is GTSNPN and CDR2 is SVGIG (reference sequence). The CDR3 extends over 15 amino acids. CDR3 amino acids: CAWSVGGQLTYEQYF. Here the CDR3 DNA reads TGTGCCTGGAGTGTCGGGGGGCAATTAACCTACGAGCAGTACTTC. Filled out from reference TRBV30 and TRBJ2-7, the complete variable domain reads SQTIHQWPATLVQPVGSPLSLECTVEGTSNPNLYWYRQAAGRGLQLLFYSVGIGQISSEVPQNLSASRPQDRQFILSSKKLLLSDSGFYLCAWSVGGQLTYEQYFGPGTRLTVT.

This rearrangement joins TRBV5-1 to TRBJ2-2; the match to TRBD2 covers 8 bases. CDR3 length equals 15 residues. In germline, CDR1 is SGHRS, CDR2 YFSETQ. Trimming removed 0 bases from V and 6 bases from J; junction bases left unmatched: 4. The CDR3 DNA sequence: TGCGCCAGCAGCTTGGCGGTAGCGGGATCCGGGGAGCTGTTTTTT. Residues: CASSLAVAGSGELFF.

V gene TRBV7-9 combines with J gene TRBJ1-5; perhaps TRBD1 as D (5 bases). Germline values: CDR1 SEHNR, CDR2 FQNEAQ (reference sequence). The V gene lost 5 bases and the J gene lost 3 bases, with 11 bases spanning the gap. This CDR3 has 14 amino acids. The CDR3, as DNA: TGTGCCAGCAGCGGGTGGGACGACAATCAGCCCCAGCATTTT. It yields the protein CASSGWDDNQPQHF. Using reference TRBV7-9 and TRBJ1-5 for the parts outside the CDR3, the full variable domain is DTGVSQNPRHKITKRGQNVTFRCDPISEHNRLYWYRQTLGQGPEFLTYFQNEAQLEKSRLLSDRFSAERPKGSFSTLEIQRTEQGDSAMYLCASSGWDDNQPQHFGDGTRLSIL.

V usage is TRBV11-2 and J usage is TRBJ2-7; D might be TRBD2 (5 bases). This CDR3 is built from 14 residues. Germline CDR1 and CDR2: SGHAT and FQNNGV. The V and J ends lost 2 bases and 3 bases respectively, with 11 bases between them. The CDR3, as DNA: TGTGCCAGCAGCTTAAATCGGGGATACTACGAGCAGTACTTC. It encodes CASSLNRGYYEQYF.

The chain recombines TRBV5-1 with TRBJ2-1; 11 bases match TRBD2. This CDR3 spans 14 amino acids. V trimming: 7 bases; J trimming: 9 bases; junction bases outside the gene matches: 9. The V gene's germline CDR1 is SGHRS and CDR2 YFSETQ. CDR3 in amino acids: CASGVAGGPTEQFF. The CDR3 coding sequence is TGCGCCAGCGGGGTAGCGGGAGGGCCCACTGAGCAGTTCTTC.